This T cell receptor (beta chain) was sequenced for a study of spatial heterogeneity in lung cancer. Regarding time point: sample taken at primary tumor resection. Frozen PBMC, nontumor lung or tumor provided whole RNA, which was sequenced unsorted. Each CDR3 protein is one row after TCRdb ran MiXCR on the 5' RACE reads. Counted here are around 4,400 distinct CDR3 sequences, roughly a fifth occurring once; the ten biggest clones make up roughly 24%. As to this clonotype: The library was designed around alpha chains, so this beta chain is a stray read whose abundance carries little weight.

The input for sequencing was normal lung tissue next to the tumor, taken at surgery. This sequence was found in a female donor with early-stage non-small cell lung cancer.

The CDR3 coding sequence is TGTGCCAGCAGCTCAACCGGGACTATGGAGACCCAGTACTTC. Protein sequence: CASSSTGTMETQYF. The V gene is TRBV7-9, the J gene TRBJ2-5, with TRBD2 identical over 7 bases. The CDR3 runs to 14 residues. The V gene's germline CDR1 is SEHNR and CDR2 FQNEAQ (reference sequence). The J segment lost 5 bases and the V segment lost 4 bases, leaving 7 bases of the junction unmatched.